These 5 T cell receptor beta chains share one sample of origin, sequenced in a study of PD-L1 blockade in urothelial cancer. The method was immunoSEQ multiplex PCR; TCRdb's version includes in-frame clones alone and lacks a portion of them. This table has 70,000 to 75,000 clones, roughly 90% appearing once. Time point noted: pretreatment peripheral blood. Sequences were derived from PBMCs, sampled around atezolizumab (anti-PD-L1) treatment. The origin of the receptors is a man aged 70 or older with urothelial cancer.

The V gene is TRBV9, the J gene TRBJ2-1, with D maybe TRBD2 (6 bases). Trimming pared 0 bases from V and 8 bases from J, leaving 18 bases between. The V gene's germline CDR1 is SGDLS and CDR2 YYNGEE. The CDR3 contains 16 residues. CDR3 DNA: TGTGCCAGCAGCGTAGAGATCGGGGGAGTGGGCGATGAGCAGTTCTTC. It specifies CASSVEIGGVGDEQFF.

The rearrangement uses TRBV5-5 and TRBJ1-4; D remains unclear. The germline gives CDR1 SGHKS, CDR2 YYEKEE (reference sequence). There are 15 residues in the CDR3. Between the trimmed V and J ends, which lost 1 base and 7 bases, there was a span of 14 bases. The CDR3 protein is CASSLIGTDGEKLFF. CDR3 DNA: TGTGCCAGCAGCTTGATCGGCACAGATGGTGAAAAACTGTTTTTT.

The V and J genes are TRBV6-1 and TRBJ2-5; maybe TRBD1 (6 bases). Germline CDR1 is MNHNS and CDR2 is SASEGT. Trimming cost V 7 bases and J 1 base, with 10 bases left between them. The CDR3 sequence is 13 residues long. In nucleotides, the CDR3 is TGTGCCAGCAACCTACAGGGCCAAGAGACCCAGTACTTC. It specifies CASNLQGQETQYF.

This chain uses TRBV19 with TRBJ2-1; 8 bases agree with TRBD2. Germline loops: CDR1 LNHDA, CDR2 SQIVND (reference sequence). The CDR3 has 16 residues. V shed 3 bases, J shed 4 bases, and the junction held 8 bases outside the gene matches. The CDR3 bases are TGTGCCAGTAGTATTCTTTCTAGCGGGTCTTACAATGAGCAGTTCTTC. This codes for CASSILSSGSYNEQFF.

The rearrangement uses TRBV9 and TRBJ1-3, with D possibly matching TRBD1 (5 bases). V lost 3 bases and J lost 0, with 13 bases in between. In germline, CDR1 is SGDLS, CDR2 YYNGEE. The CDR3 is 16 amino acids. This CDR3 reads CASSADGGSSGNTIYF. The CDR3 region has the DNA TGTGCCAGCAGCGCCGACGGGGGGAGCTCTGGAAACACCATATATTTT.